These T cell receptor beta chains were read from a single sample in a study of shared clonotypes between healthy human individuals. Here immunoSEQ multiplex PCR was the method, and the copy in TCRdb shows in-frame clones only, minus some. Counted here are 450,000 to 500,000 clones, 70% to 85% occurring once; the ten biggest clones make up 12%. The sample comprised PBMCs. These receptors were taken from a woman in her thirties or forties in good health. Some clones in this sample may be carry-over from other donors' samples. The CDR3 runs from the conserved cysteine through the conserved F or W. Fields, in order: V gene, D gene, clone size, J gene, CDR3 protein, CDR3 DNA. A D gene is named only where the DNA matches it firmly. Where a row states a size, it is once, few, many or the class of an expanded clone; other rows omit it.

TRBV14	TRBD1	.	TRBJ2-7	CASSQVAGGFGEQYF	TGTGCCAGCAGCCAAGTGGCAGGGGGTTTTGGCGAGCAGTACTTC
TRBV6-6	TRBD1	.	TRBJ1-1	CASGPTGGAGTEAFF	TGTGCCAGCGGCCCCACAGGGGGCGCGGGAACTGAAGCTTTCTTT
TRBV11-3	.	.	TRBJ2-2	CASSLDGGVETGELFF	TGTGCCAGCAGCTTAGACGGGGGCGTTGAGACCGGGGAGCTGTTTTTT
TRBV10-3	TRBD1	few	TRBJ1-2	CAISVLDRGRSYTF	TGTGCCATCAGTGTTCTTGACAGGGGGCGTAGCTACACCTTC
TRBV4-3	TRBD2	.	TRBJ2-7	CASSQEAAGGEQYF	TGCGCCAGCAGCCAAGAAGCGGCGGGAGGTGAGCAGTACTTC
TRBV29-1	TRBD1	.	TRBJ1-2	CSVDGQGGYGYTF	TGCAGCGTTGACGGACAGGGGGGCTATGGCTACACCTTC
TRBV19	.	.	TRBJ2-6	CASSIEVDLQSSGANVLTF	TGTGCCAGTAGTATCGAGGTGGACCTGCAGTCCTCTGGGGCCAACGTCCTGACTTTC
TRBV6-5	TRBD1	.	TRBJ2-7	CASSAAGTGGEQYF	TGTGCCAGCAGTGCCGCCGGGACAGGGGGTGAGCAGTACTTC
TRBV28	.	.	TRBJ1-2	CASSFAAGVAGGYTF	TGTGCCAGCAGTTTCGCAGCAGGGGTCGCGGGCGGCTACACCTTC
TRBV4-1	TRBD2	.	TRBJ2-3	CASRWTSGRVTDTQYF	TGCGCCAGCAGGTGGACGAGCGGGAGAGTCACAGATACGCAGTATTTT
TRBV7-2	TRBD1	.	TRBJ2-1	CASSLVGTGSDEQFF	TGTGCCAGCAGCTTAGTTGGGACAGGGAGCGATGAGCAGTTCTTC
TRBV30	.	few	TRBJ1-1	CAWSIAPEAFF	TGTGCCTGGAGTATCGCCCCTGAAGCTTTCTTT
TRBV18	TRBD2	.	TRBJ2-7	CASSPPSYGGRTGEQYF	TGTGCCAGCTCACCACCGTCTTACGGCGGGAGGACGGGCGAGCAGTACTTC
TRBV20-1	.	.	TRBJ2-2	CSAAGTGELFF	TGCAGTGCGGCGGGCACCGGGGAGCTGTTTTTT
TRBV9	.	few	TRBJ1-1	CASSVGGGADTTEAFF	TGTGCCAGCAGCGTAGGTGGGGGGGCTGACACCACTGAAGCTTTCTTT
TRBV5-4	.	.	TRBJ1-2	CASSLDPDGNGYTF	TGTGCCAGCAGCTTGGACCCGGATGGGAATGGCTACACCTTC
TRBV6-1	TRBD2	.	TRBJ2-2	CASPPGGETGELFF	TGTGCCAGCCCCCCGGGGGGGGAAACCGGGGAGCTGTTTTTT